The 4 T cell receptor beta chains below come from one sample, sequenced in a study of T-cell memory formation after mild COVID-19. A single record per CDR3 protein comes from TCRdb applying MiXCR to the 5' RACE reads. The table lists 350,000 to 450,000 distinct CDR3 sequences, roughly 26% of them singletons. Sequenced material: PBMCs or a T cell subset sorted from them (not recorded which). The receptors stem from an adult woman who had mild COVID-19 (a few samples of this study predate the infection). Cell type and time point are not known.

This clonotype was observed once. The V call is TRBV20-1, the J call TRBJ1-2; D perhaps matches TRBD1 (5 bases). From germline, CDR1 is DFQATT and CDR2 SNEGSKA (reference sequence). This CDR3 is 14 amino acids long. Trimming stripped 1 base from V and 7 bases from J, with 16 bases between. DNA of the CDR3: TGCAGTGCTAGAGTGGTTAAGGGGCGCATTGGCTACACCTTC. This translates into CSARVVKGRIGYTF.

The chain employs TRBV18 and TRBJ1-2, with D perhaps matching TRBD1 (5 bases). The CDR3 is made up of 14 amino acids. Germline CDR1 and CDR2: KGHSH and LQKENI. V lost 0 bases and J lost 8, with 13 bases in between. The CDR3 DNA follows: TGTGCCAGCTCACCACCAGGGGTTGGTGGCGGCTACACCTTC. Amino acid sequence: CASSPPGVGGGYTF.

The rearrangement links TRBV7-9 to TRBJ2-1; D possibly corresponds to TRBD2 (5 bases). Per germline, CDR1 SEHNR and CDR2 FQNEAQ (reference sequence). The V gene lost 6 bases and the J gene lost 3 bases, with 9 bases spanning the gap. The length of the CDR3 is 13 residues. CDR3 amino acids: CASSRGLYNEQFF. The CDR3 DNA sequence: TGTGCCAGCAGTCGCGGACTCTACAATGAGCAGTTCTTC.

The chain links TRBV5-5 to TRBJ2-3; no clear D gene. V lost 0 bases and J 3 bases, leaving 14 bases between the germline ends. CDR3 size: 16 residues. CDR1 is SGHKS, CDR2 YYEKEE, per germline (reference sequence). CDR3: CASSLVLGSLTDTQYF. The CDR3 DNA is TGTGCCAGCAGCTTGGTTCTAGGCAGCCTAACAGATACGCAGTATTTT.